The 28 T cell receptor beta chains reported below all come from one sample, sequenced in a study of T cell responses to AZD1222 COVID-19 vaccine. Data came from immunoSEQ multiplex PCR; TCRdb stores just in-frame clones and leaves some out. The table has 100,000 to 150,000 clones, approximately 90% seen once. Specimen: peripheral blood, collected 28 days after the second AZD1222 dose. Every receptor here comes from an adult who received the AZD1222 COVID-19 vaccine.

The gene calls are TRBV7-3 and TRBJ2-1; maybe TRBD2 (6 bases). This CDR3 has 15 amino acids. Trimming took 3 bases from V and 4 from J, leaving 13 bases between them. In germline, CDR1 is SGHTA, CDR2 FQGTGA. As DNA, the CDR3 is TGTGCCAGCAGCTTTTCGGGAGCCCGTTACAATGAGCAGTTCTTC. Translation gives CASSFSGARYNEQFF.

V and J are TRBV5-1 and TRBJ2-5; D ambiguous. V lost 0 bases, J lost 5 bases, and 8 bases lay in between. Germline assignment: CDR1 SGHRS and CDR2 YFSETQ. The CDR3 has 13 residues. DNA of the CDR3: TGCGCCAGCAGCTTGGGTAACCGGGAGACCCAGTACTTC. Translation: CASSLGNRETQYF.

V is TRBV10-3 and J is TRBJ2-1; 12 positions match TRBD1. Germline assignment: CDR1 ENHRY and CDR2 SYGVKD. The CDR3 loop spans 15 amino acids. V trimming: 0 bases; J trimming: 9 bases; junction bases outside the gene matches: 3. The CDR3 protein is CAISESGTGGVEQFF. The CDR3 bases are TGTGCCATCAGTGAGTCTGGGACAGGGGGCGTTGAGCAGTTCTTC.

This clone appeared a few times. CDR3 loop: CASSERAGEWHSYEQYF. The CDR3 DNA sequence: TGTGCCAGCAGTGAAAGGGCGGGGGAATGGCACTCCTACGAGCAGTACTTC. The chain combines TRBV2 with TRBJ2-7; 7 bases are a match to TRBD2. Per the germline V gene, CDR1 is SNHLY and CDR2 is FYNNEI. The length of the CDR3 is 17 residues. J lost 0 bases, V lost 2 bases, and 10 bases had no gene match.

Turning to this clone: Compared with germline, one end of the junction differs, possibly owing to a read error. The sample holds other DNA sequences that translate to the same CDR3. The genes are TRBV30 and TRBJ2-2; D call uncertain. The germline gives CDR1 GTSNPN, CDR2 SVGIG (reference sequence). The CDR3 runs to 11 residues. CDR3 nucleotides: TGCGCCTGGAGTCCCCTTAGGGAGCTGTTTTTT. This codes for CAWSPLRELFF.

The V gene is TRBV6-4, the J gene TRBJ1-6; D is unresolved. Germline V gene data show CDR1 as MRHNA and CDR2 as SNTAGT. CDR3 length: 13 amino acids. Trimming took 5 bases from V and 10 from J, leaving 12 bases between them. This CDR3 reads CASSLIGSSPLHF. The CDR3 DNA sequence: TGTGCCAGCAGTCTGATCGGGAGCTCACCCCTCCACTTT.

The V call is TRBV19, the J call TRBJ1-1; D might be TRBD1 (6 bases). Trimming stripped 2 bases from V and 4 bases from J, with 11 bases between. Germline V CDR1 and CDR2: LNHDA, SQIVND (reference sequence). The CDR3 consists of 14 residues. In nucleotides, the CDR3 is TGTGCCAGTAGTATAAGCAGGGGAGTCACTGAAGCTTTCTTT. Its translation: CASSISRGVTEAFF.

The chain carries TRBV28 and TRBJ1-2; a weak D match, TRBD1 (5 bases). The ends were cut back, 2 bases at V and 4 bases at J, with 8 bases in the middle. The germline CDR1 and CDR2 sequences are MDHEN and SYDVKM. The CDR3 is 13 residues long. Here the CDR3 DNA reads TGTGCCAGCAGTTTACCAGGGAGCTATGGCTACACCTTC. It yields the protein CASSLPGSYGYTF.

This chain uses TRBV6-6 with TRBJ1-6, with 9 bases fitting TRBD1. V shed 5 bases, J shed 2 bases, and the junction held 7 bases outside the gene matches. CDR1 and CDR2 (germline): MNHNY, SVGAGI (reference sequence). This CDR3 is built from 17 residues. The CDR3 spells CASSPLGTGTYNSPLHF. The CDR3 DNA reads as TGTGCCAGCAGTCCCCTCGGGACAGGGACCTATAATTCACCCCTCCACTTT.

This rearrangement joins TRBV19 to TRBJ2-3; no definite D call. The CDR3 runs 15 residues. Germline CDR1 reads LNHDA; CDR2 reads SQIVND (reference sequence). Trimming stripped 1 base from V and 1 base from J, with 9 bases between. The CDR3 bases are TGTGCCAGTAGTATAGGGGCGGCGGGCACAGATACGCAGTATTTT. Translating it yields CASSIGAAGTDTQYF.

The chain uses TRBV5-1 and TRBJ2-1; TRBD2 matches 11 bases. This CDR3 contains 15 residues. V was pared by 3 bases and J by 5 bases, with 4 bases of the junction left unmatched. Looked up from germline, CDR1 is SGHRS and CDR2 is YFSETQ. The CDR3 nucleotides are TGCGCCAGCAGCTGGGGACTAGCGGATGACAATGAGCAGTTCTTC. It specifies CASSWGLADDNEQFF.

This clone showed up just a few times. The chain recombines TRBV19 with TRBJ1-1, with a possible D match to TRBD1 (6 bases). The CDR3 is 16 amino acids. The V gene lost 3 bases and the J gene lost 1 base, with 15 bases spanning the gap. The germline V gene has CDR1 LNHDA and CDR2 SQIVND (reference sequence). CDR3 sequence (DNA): TGTGCCAGTAGTATTAGACATGGACAGCCGAACACTGAAGCTTTCTTT. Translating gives CASSIRHGQPNTEAFF.

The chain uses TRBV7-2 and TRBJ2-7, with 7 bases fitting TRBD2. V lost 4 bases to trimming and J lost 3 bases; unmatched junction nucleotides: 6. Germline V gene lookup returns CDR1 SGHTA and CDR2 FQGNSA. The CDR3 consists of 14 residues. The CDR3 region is CASSSRASGYEQYF. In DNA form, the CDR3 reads TGTGCCAGCAGCTCAAGGGCTAGCGGCTACGAGCAGTACTTC. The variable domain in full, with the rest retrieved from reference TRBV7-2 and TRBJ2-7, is GAGVSQSPSNKVTEKGKDVELRCDPISGHTALYWYRQSLGQGLEFLIYFQGNSAPDKSGLPSDRFSAERTGGSVSTLTIQRTQQEDSAVYLCASSSRASGYEQYFGPGTRLTVT.

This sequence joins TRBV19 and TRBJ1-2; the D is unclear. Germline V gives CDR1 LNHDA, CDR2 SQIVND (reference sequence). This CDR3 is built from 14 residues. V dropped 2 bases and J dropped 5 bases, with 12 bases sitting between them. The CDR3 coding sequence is TGTGCCAGTAGTATATATGGGAGTAATTATGGCTACACCTTC. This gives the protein CASSIYGSNYGYTF.

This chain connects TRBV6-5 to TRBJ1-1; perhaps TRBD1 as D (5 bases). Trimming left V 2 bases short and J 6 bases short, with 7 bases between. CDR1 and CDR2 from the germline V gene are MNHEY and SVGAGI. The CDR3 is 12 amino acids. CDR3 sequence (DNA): TGTGCCAGCAGTTACGGGGGTTCTGAAGCTTTCTTT. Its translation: CASSYGGSEAFF.

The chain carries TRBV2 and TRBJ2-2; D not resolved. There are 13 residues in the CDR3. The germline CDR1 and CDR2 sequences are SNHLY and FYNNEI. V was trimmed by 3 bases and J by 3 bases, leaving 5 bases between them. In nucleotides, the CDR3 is TGTGCCAGCAGTGACTATGACACCGGGGAGCTGTTTTTT. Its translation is CASSDYDTGELFF.

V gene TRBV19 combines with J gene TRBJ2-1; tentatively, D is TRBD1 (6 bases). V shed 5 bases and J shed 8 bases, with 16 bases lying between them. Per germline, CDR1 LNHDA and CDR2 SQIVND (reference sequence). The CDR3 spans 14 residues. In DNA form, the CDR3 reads TGTGCCAGTAGTGCCCGGGACACCGACGATGAGCAGTTCTTC. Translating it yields CASSARDTDDEQFF.

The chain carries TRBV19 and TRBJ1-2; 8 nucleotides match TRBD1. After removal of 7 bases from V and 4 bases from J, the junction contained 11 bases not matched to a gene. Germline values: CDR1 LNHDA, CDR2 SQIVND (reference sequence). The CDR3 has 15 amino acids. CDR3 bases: TGTGCCAGTACGCAGGGGGCATTGGAACTCTATGGCTACACCTTC. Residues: CASTQGALELYGYTF.

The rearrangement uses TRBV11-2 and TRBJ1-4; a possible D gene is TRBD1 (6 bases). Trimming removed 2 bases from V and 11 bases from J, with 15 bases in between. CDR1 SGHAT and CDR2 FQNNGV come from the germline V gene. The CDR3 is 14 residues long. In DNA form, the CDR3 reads TGTGCCAGCAGCTTAACGGGCAGGGGTCGGAAACTGTTTTTT. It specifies CASSLTGRGRKLFF.

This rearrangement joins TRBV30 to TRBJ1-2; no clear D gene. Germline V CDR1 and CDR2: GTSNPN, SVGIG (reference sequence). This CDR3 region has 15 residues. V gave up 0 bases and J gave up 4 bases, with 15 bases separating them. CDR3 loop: CAWSVSWRYGYGYTF. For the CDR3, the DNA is TGTGCCTGGAGTGTGTCGTGGAGATACGGCTATGGCTACACCTTC.

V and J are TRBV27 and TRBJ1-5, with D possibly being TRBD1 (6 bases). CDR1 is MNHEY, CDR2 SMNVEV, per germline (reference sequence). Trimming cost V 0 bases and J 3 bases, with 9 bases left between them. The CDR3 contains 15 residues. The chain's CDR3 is CASSLSWDTNQPQHF. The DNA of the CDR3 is TGTGCCAGCAGTTTATCCTGGGACACCAATCAGCCCCAGCATTTT.

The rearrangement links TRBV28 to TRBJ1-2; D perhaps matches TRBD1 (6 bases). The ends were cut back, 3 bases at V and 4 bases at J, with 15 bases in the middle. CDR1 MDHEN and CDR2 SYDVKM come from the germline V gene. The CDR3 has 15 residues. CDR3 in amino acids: CASSLQIRGGYGYTF. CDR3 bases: TGTGCCAGCAGTTTGCAGATCAGGGGTGGCTATGGCTACACCTTC.

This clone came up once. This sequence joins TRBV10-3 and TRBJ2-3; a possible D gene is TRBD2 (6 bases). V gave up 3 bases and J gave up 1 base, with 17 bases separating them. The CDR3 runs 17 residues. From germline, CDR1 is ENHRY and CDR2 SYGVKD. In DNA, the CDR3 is TGTGCCATCAGTGAAGCAGTGTGGACTATAGGCACAGATACGCAGTATTTT. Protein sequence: CAISEAVWTIGTDTQYF.

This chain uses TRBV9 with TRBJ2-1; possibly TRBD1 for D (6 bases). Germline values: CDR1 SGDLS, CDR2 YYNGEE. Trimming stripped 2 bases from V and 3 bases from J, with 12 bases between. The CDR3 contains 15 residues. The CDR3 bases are TGTGCCAGCAGCGTCTCGGGACAACTCTACAATGAGCAGTTCTTC. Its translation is CASSVSGQLYNEQFF.

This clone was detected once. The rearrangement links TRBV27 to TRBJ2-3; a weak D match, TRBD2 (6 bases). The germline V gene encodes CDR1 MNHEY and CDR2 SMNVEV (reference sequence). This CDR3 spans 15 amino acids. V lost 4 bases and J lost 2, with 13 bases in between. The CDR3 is CASSSRGALTDTQYF. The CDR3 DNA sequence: TGTGCCAGCAGTTCCCGCGGGGCCCTCACAGATACGCAGTATTTT.

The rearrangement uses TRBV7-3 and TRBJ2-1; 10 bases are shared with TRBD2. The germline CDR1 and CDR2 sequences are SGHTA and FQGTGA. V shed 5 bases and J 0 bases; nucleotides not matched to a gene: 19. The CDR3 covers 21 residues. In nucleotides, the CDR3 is TGTGCCAGCAGCCGCCGCCCACTAGCGGGAACTTCAACTTTCTCCTACAATGAGCAGTTCTTC. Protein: CASSRRPLAGTSTFSYNEQFF.

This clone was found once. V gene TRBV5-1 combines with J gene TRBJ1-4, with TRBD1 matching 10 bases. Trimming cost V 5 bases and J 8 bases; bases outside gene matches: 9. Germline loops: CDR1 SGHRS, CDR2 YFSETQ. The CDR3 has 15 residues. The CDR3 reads CASSGTGAAVEKLFF. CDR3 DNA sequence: TGCGCCAGCAGTGGGACAGGGGCCGCCGTGGAAAAACTGTTTTTT. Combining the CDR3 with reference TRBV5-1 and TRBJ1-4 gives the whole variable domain KAGVTQTPRYLIKTRGQQVTLSCSPISGHRSVSWYQQTPGQGLQFLFEYFSETQRNKGNFPGRFSGRQFSNSRSEMNVSTLELGDSALYLCASSGTGAAVEKLFFGSGTQLSVL.

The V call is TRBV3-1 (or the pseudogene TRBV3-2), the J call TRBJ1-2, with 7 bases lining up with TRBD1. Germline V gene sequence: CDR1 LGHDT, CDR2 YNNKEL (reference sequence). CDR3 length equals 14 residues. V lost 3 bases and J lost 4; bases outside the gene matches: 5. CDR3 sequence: CASSHTGEGYGYTF. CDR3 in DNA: TGTGCCAGCAGCCACACAGGGGAAGGCTATGGCTACACCTTC.